This T cell receptor (beta chain) was documented in a study of blood T cell repertoires in COVID-19. Categorization into cohorts depended on clinical history that participants reported. Two negative PCRs, clearance, or symptom resolution were required of recovered Cohort 3 donors. The assay was immunoSEQ multiplex PCR, and TCRdb's table has in-frame clones only and misses some. The table lists roughly 310,000 clones, approximately 91% of them singletons. Sample: PBMCs or T cells enriched from blood (not recorded which). The receptor's source is a woman aged 35 to 49 who had recovered from COVID-19.

The CDR3 sequence is CASTRTGEAYEQYF. DNA for the CDR3: TGCGCCAGCACAAGGACAGGGGAGGCCTACGAGCAGTACTTC. The chain recombines TRBV10-1 with TRBJ2-7, with 9 bases that match TRBD1. The ends lost 7 bases at V and 2 bases at J; junction bases unmatched: 6. The germline V gene has CDR1 WNHNN and CDR2 SYGVQD (reference sequence). The CDR3 extends over 14 amino acids.